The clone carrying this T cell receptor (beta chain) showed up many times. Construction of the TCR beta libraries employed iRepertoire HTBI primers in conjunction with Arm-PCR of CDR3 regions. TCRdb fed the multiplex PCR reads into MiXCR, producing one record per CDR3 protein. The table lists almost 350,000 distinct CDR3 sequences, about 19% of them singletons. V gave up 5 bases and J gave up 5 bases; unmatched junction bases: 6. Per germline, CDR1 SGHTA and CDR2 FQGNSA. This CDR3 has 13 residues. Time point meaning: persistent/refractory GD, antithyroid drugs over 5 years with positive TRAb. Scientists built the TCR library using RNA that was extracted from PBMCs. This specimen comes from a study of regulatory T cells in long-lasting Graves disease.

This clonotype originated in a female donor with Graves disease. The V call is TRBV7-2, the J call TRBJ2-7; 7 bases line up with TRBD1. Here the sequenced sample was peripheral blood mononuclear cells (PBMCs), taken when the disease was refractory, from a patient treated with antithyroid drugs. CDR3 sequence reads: CASSPPGGHEQYF. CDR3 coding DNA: TGTGCCAGCAGCCCGCCAGGGGGACACGAGCAGTACTTC.